This T cell receptor (beta chain) was obtained from a study of cytomegalovirus exposure and HLA in healthy donors. The overall study: Samples from HLA-typed donors yielded 65 million to 85 million unique TCRs in an early data release.

Germline CDR1 and CDR2: MNHNY and SVGAGI (reference sequence). Trimming cost V 4 bases and J 6 bases; bases outside gene matches: 6. This CDR3 is 14 amino acids long. PCR involved 60 Vbeta and 13 Jbeta primers. Using immunoSEQ multiplex PCR, the repertoire was profiled, and TCRdb retains in-frame clones only, with some absent. The sample carries around 150,000 clones, approximately 80% recorded once. This TCR was recovered from a male donor in good health and CMV-seronegative. Source material: PBMCs. The chain has TRBV6-6 and TRBJ1-5; 7 positions agree with TRBD1. This chain's CDR3 is CASSSDRVGQPQHF. The CDR3 bases are TGTGCCAGCAGTTCCGACAGGGTAGGTCAGCCCCAGCATTTT.